The sequence of this T cell receptor (beta chain) was determined in a study of T cell repertoires in cytomegalovirus infection. Turning to the study itself: Indications came from public TCR beta signatures; they pointed to CMV infection and to a matching HLA type. Points from the study as a whole: In two of eight donors, the top clonotype was HLA-C-restricted CMV-specific. People with CMV and the relevant HLA were identified by cumulative public TCR beta family frequency.

This CDR3 contains 16 residues. Germline loops: CDR1 DFQATT, CDR2 SNEGSKA (reference sequence). The V gene lost 5 bases and the J gene lost 5 bases, with 22 bases spanning the gap. Using its own MiXCR run on the reads, TCRdb lists one record per CDR3 protein. Among about 140,000 distinct CDR3 sequences listed, about 6% were seen once. Comments on this clonotype: Its antigen is unidentified.

Source material: PBMCs. This chain links TRBV20-1 with TRBJ2-1, with D possibly called TRBD1 or TRBD2 (6 bases each). The receptor was derived from a human donor in good health (CMV status not recorded). Some clones in this sample may be carry-over from other donors' samples. CDR3 sequence (DNA): TGCAGTGCTCCCCACGGAGGGGGACCTACTGACAATGAGCAGTTCTTC. This gives the protein CSAPHGGGPTDNEQFF.